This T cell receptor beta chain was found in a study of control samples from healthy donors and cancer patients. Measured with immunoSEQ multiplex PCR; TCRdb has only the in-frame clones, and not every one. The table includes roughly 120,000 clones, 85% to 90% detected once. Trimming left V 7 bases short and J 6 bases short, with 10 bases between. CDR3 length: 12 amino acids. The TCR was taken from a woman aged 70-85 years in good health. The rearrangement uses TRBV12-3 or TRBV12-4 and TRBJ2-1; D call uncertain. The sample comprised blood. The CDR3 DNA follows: TGTGCCAGCACCTACGTCCCCAATGAGCAGTTCTTC. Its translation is CASTYVPNEQFF.